This entry features one T cell receptor (beta chain) sequence. In the study's own analysis: Amplification of reference gene primers provided the estimated nucleated cell counts. Here immunoSEQ multiplex PCR was the method, and the copy in TCRdb shows in-frame clones only, minus some. That table gives V, J and clone size, and the DNA gave D and trimming. The sample has approximately 74,000 clones, roughly 86% seen once. Germline-derived CDR1 and CDR2 are MNHEY and SVGEGT. With 2 bases clipped from V and 4 bases from J, the junction kept 9 bases outside the gene matches. This CDR3 region has 18 residues. The entry originates in a study of blood T cell repertoires in COVID-19. Study information: COVID-19 samples, acute and convalescent, were from the United States, Italy and Spain. T cells, B-cell-depleted T cells, or PBMCs supplied cDNA or gDNA.

This receptor was taken from a man aged 70 or older with acute or convalescent COVID-19. The chain combines TRBV6-2 or TRBV6-3 with TRBJ2-7; 15 nucleotides agree with TRBD2. The specimen was peripheral blood. DNA of the CDR3: TGTGCCAGCAGTTACCCCGGACTAGCGGGGGGGCGGGGATACGAGCAGTACTTC. Translation: CASSYPGLAGGRGYEQYF.